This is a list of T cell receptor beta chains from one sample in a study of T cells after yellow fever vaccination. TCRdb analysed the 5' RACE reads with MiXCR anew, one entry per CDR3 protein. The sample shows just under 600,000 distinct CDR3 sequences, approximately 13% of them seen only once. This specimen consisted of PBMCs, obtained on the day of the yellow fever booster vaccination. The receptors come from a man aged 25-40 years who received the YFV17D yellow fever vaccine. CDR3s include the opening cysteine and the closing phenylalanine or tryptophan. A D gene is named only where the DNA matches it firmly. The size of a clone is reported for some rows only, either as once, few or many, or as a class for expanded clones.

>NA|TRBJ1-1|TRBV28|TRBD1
TGTGCCAGCAGTGGGACCCGGGACAGAACATTAGGTACTGAAGCTTTCTTT
CASSGTRDRTLGTEAFF
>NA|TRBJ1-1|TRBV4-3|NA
TGCGCCAGCAGCCAGGGTGGGTGGACTGAAGCTTTCTTT
CASSQGGWTEAFF
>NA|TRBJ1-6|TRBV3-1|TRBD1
TGTGCCAGCAGCCCGGGACAGCAAACTAGCTCCCCCCTCCACTTT
CASSPGQQTSSPLHF
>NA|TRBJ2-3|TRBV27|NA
TGTGCCAGCAGCCGCCGGGCAAGCACAGATACGCAGTATTTT
CASSRRASTDTQYF
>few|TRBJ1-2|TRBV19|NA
TGTGCCAGTAGTATAAAGGACGGAAACTATGGCTACACCTTC
CASSIKDGNYGYTF
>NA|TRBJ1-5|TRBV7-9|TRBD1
TGTGCCAGCAGCGGGGACAGGGGGATCAATCAGCCCCAGCATTTT
CASSGDRGINQPQHF
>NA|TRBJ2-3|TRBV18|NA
TGTGCCAGCTCACCACGGCAAGGGATCCCAGATACGCAGTATTTT
CASSPRQGIPDTQYF
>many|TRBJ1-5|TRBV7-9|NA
TGTGCCAGCAGCTCCCCCGGTGACAGAAATCAGCCCCAGCATTTT
CASSSPGDRNQPQHF
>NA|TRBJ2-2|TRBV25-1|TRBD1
TGTGCCAGCAACCGCGGGACAGGGGTCGGGGAGCTGTTTTTT
CASNRGTGVGELFF
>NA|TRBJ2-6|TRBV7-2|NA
TGTGCCAGCAGCTTAGTTGGGGTTGGGGCCAACGTCCTGACTTTC
CASSLVGVGANVLTF
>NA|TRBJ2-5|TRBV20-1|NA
TGCAGTGCGGGGGGTGTTGAAGAGACCCAGTACTTC
CSAGGVEETQYF
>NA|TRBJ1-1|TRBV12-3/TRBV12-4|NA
TGTGCCAGCAGTTTTTCCCACACGGGGGCGGATACTGAAGCTTTCTTT
CASSFSHTGADTEAFF
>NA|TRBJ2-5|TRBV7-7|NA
TGTGCTAGCAGTTCGGGTCGAAGGTACCAAGAGACCCAGTACTTC
CASSSGRRYQETQYF
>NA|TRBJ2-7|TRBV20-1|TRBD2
TGCAGTGCTAGAGATCCCAGCGGGAGGGGGGAGCAGTACTTC
CSARDPSGRGEQYF
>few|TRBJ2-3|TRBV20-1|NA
TGCAGTGCTAGCGGGGTTAATAGCACAGATACGCAGTATTTT
CSASGVNSTDTQYF
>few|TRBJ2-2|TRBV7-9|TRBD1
TGTGCCAGCAGCTTAGGGACAGGGTCTTTCGCCGGGGAGCTGTTTTTT
CASSLGTGSFAGELFF
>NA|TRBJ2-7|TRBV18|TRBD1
TGTGCCAGCTCACGCGGACAGGTCTCCGAGCAGTACTTC
CASSRGQVSEQYF
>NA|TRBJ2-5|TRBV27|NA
TGTGCCAGCAGTTTCCGAGGGTCTCCTGGGGAGACCCAGTACTTC
CASSFRGSPGETQYF
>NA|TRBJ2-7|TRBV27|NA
TGTGCCAGCAGTTTTGGAATGAGTAACTACGAGCAGTACTTC
CASSFGMSNYEQYF
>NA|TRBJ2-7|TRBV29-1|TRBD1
TGCAGCGTATTAGACAGGGAGCGGAGAACGAGCTCCTACGAGCAGTACTTC
CSVLDRERRTSSYEQYF
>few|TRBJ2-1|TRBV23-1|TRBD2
TGCGCCAGCAGTCACTCCCATAGCGGGTCTTACAATGAGCAGTTCTTC
CASSHSHSGSYNEQFF
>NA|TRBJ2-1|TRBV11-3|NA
TGTGCCAGCAGCTTAGAGCCAGGACGAGGCGAAGTGTTCTTC
CASSLEPGRGEVFF
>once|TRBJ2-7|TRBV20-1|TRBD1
TGCTGTGCTAGAGTGGGACAGGGAGGAAACTACGAGCAGTACTTC
CCARVGQGGNYEQYF
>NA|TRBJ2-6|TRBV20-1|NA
TGCAGTGCTAGGCCAGTGTTCGGGGCCAACGTCCTGACTTTC
CSARPVFGANVLTF
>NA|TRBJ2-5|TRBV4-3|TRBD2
TGCGCCAGCAGCCAAGGACTAGCGGGAGTAGAGACCCAGTACTTC
CASSQGLAGVETQYF
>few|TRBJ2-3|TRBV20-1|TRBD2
TGCAGTGCCCACGCTAGCGGGAGTAATGCGGATACGCAGTATTTT
CSAHASGSNADTQYF
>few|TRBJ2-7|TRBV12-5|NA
TGTGCTAGTGGTTTGGTACCAGGGGACTACGAGCAGTACTTC
CASGLVPGDYEQYF
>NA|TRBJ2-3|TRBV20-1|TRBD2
TGCAGTGCTAGAAGTCCTAGCGGGAGGTTGCCTGCAGATACGCAGTATTTT
CSARSPSGRLPADTQYF
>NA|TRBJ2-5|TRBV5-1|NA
TGCGCCAGCACTGAGGACAGTTTAGAGACCCAGTACTTC
CASTEDSLETQYF
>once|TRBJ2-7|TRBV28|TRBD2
TGTGCCAGCAGTTTGGGGACTAGCTCGACCTACGAGCAGTACTTC
CASSLGTSSTYEQYF
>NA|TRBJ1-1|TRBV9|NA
TGTGCCAGCCGTGCAAATACGGCGGGCACTGAAGCTTTCTTT
CASRANTAGTEAFF
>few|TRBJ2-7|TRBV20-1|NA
TGCAGTGCTAGAGACATAGCGCTTATCAACGAGCAGTACTTC
CSARDIALINEQYF
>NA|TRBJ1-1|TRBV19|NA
TGTGCCAGTAAAGACACTCGCTGGGGGAACACTGAAGCTTTCTTT
CASKDTRWGNTEAFF
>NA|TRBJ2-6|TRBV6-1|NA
TGTGCCAGCAGTCCCTATTTCGGACGGGACTCTGGGGCCAACGTCCTGACTTTC
CASSPYFGRDSGANVLTF
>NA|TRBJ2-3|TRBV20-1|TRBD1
TGCAGTGCTCCGGCAGGGGGTATCACAGATACGCAGTATTTT
CSAPAGGITDTQYF
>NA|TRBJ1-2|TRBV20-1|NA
TGCAGTGCCCCGACGGGTTCTTCCTATGGCTACACCTTC
CSAPTGSSYGYTF
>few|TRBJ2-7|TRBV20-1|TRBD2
TGCAGTGCTAGTAGCGGGGCCACCTACGAGCAGTACTTC
CSASSGATYEQYF
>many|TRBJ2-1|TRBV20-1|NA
TGCAGTCCCTTCCTAGATCGAGAAAATGAGCAGTTCTTC
CSPFLDRENEQFF
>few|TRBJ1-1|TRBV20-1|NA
TGCAGTGCCCCCCAGCAGGTTAACACTGAAGCTTTCTTT
CSAPQQVNTEAFF
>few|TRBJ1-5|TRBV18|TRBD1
TGTGCCAGCTCACCGGACAGGTTTGGTCAGCCCCAGCATTTT
CASSPDRFGQPQHF
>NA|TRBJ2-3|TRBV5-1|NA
TGCGCCAGCAGCTTGGGGTGGGGAACAAGCACAGATACGCAGTATTTT
CASSLGWGTSTDTQYF
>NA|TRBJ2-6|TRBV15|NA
TGTGCCACCAGGAACCGAACTGGACTCTCTGGGGCCAACGTCCTGACTTTC
CATRNRTGLSGANVLTF